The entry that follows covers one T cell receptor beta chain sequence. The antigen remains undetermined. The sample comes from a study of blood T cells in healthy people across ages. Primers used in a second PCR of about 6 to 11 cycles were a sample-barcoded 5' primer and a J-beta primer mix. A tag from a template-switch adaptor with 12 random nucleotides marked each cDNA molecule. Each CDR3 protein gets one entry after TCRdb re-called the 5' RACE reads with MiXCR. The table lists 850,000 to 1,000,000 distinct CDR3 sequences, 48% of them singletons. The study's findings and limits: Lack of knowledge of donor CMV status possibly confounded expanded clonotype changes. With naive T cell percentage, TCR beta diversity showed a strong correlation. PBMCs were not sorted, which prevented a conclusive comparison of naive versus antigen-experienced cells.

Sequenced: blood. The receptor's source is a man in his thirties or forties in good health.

Here the CDR3 reads CSVYLRDRGSYEQYF. The CDR3 DNA reads TGCAGCGTTTATCTCCGGGACAGGGGATCCTACGAGCAGTACTTC. The J gene is TRBJ2-7, the V gene TRBV29-1; 10 bases are shared with TRBD1. J lost 1 base, V lost 5 bases, and 8 bases had no gene match. This CDR3 contains 15 residues. CDR1 SQVTM and CDR2 ANQGSEA come from the germline V gene.